This T cell receptor (beta chain) was obtained from a study of T cell responses to AZD1222 COVID-19 vaccine. Only in-frame clones appear in the TCRdb table, and some are missing; sequencing was by immunoSEQ multiplex PCR. The sample has over 150,000 clones, around 89% seen once. The germline V gene encodes CDR1 SGHNT and CDR2 YENEEA. V lost 4 bases to trimming and J lost 3 bases; unmatched junction nucleotides: 2. The CDR3 has 13 amino acids. The chain combines TRBV11-3 with TRBJ2-5; 7 bases fit TRBD1. This receptor was obtained from an adult who received the AZD1222 COVID-19 vaccine. Sequences were derived from peripheral blood, sampled 28 days after the second AZD1222 dose. The CDR3 loop is CASSSGQEETQYF. The CDR3 DNA follows: TGTGCCAGCAGCTCAGGACAGGAAGAGACCCAGTACTTC.